The rows below give T cell receptor beta chains drawn from one sample of a study of monozygotic twins with cystic fibrosis. The protocol was immunoSEQ multiplex PCR, while the TCRdb copy is restricted to in-frame clones and leaves out a portion. Among 18,000 or so clones listed, more than 80% were seen once. The sample taken for sequencing was blood. Every receptor here comes from a girl aged 2 to 9 with cystic fibrosis. CDR3s include the opening cysteine and the closing phenylalanine or tryptophan. D genes are given only for firm matches. Not all rows give a size; the values are once, few, many and, for expanded clones, a class.

TRBV19	TRBJ2-2	TRBD1	-	TGTGCCATTGGGACAGCCTCGAACACCGGGGAGCTGTTTTTT	CAIGTASNTGELFF
TRBV7-2	TRBJ2-7	TRBD2	-	TGTGCCAGCAGCTTAGGTCGGGGACTAGACCCCTACGAGCAGTACTTC	CASSLGRGLDPYEQYF
TRBV19	TRBJ2-7	-	once	TGTGCCAGTAGTATAAGTGGCCCGGTATACGAGCAGTACTTC	CASSISGPVYEQYF
TRBV18	TRBJ2-3	TRBD1	-	TGTGCCAGCTCACCCCGGACAGGGACCCGCACAGATACGCAGTATTTT	CASSPRTGTRTDTQYF
TRBV5-1	TRBJ1-2	TRBD1	-	TGCGCCAGCAGCCCTCAGACAGGGACTAACTATGGCTACACCTTC	CASSPQTGTNYGYTF
TRBV5-5	TRBJ1-1	-	few	TGTGCCAGCAGCTTGACGGGCACTGAAGCTTTCTTT	CASSLTGTEAFF
TRBV6-5	TRBJ1-5	-	few	TGTGCCAGCAGATTCAGAGGGGAAAGCAATCAGCCCCAGCATTTT	CASRFRGESNQPQHF
TRBV27	TRBJ2-6	TRBD1	-	TGTGCCAGCAGTCCACGGGACAGGACTCTCTCTGGGGCCAACGTCCTGACTTTC	CASSPRDRTLSGANVLTF
TRBV5-1	TRBJ1-6	-	-	TGCGCCAGCAGACAGACCGACGATTCAGTGGCCCTCCACTTT	CASRQTDDSVALHF
TRBV7-9	TRBJ2-7	-	-	TGTGCCAGCAGCTTAGAGGCCGGACGACATACCTCTCGGGAGCAGTACTTC	CASSLEAGRHTSREQYF
TRBV11-2	TRBJ2-3	-	-	TGTGCCAGCAGCTCGGTGACTGCAACCCCCGAAGATACGCAGTATTTT	CASSSVTATPEDTQYF
TRBV19	TRBJ1-4	TRBD1	-	TGTGCCAGTAGTAATAGGGGGCGGAATAATGAAAAACTGTTTTTT	CASSNRGRNNEKLFF
TRBV11-2	TRBJ2-5	TRBD1	-	TGTGCCAGCAGCTTAGCCCAGACAGGGAAAGAGACCCAGTACTTC	CASSLAQTGKETQYF
TRBV6-5	TRBJ2-3	-	-	TGTGCCAGCAGCCCGAAGGGTAGCACAGATACGCAGTATTTT	CASSPKGSTDTQYF
TRBV6-5	TRBJ2-5	TRBD1	-	TGTGCCAGCAGTTACTCGGGGGGACAGGGGTCCGAGACCCAGTACTTC	CASSYSGGQGSETQYF
TRBV19	TRBJ2-1	TRBD2	once	TGTGCCAGTAGTATCTGGGTAGCGGGAAATAATGAGCAGTTCTTC	CASSIWVAGNNEQFF
TRBV28	TRBJ1-1	-	-	TGTGCCAGCAGCCGAATGGGGGGAATGAGTACTGAAGCTTTCTTT	CASSRMGGMSTEAFF
TRBV29-1	TRBJ2-5	-	-	TGCAGCGTTGAATTCAGGGGTGGGGGGTTGTACCAAGAGACCCAGTACTTC	CSVEFRGGGLYQETQYF
TRBV27	TRBJ2-7	TRBD1	-	TGTGCCAGCAGGACGTCCGGGACAGGGGCGTACGAGCAGTACTTC	CASRTSGTGAYEQYF
TRBV11-2	TRBJ1-1	-	-	TGTGCCAGCAGCTTAGAAGAGGGAACTGAAGCTTTCTTT	CASSLEEGTEAFF
TRBV29-1	TRBJ2-1	-	-	TGCAGCGTTGAGGGGGCGGAGCTCCCTGGAGGAAATGAGCAGTTCTTC	CSVEGAELPGGNEQFF
TRBV10-2	TRBJ1-2	-	few	TGCGCCAGCAGTGAGGAGACAGGACACCTGAAAAATGGCTACACCTTC	CASSEETGHLKNGYTF
TRBV6-6	TRBJ2-7	-	-	TGTGCCAGCAGGACCCTTAGGGCAGGGGGGAACTACGAGCAGTACTTC	CASRTLRAGGNYEQYF